This TCR beta chain was identified during a study of T-cell reconstitution after alpha-beta-depleted transplantation in children. General study results and limits: By about two months after transplant, alpha-beta T cells reportedly arose from several hundred graft clones that had expanded.

Unique molecular identifiers were used to barcode this TCRbeta library. TCRdb ran MiXCR on the PCR reads and lists one entry per CDR3 protein. Seen here are around 670,000 distinct CDR3 sequences, about an eighth observed once, and the top ten hold about 0.77%. This CDR3 comprises 15 residues. Germline lookup yields CDR1 SGHRS and CDR2 YFSETQ. V was pared by 0 bases and J by 6 bases, with 5 bases of the junction left unmatched. This clonotype was observed a few times. What it binds is not known. The material was PBMCs, obtained before TCRalphabeta/CD19-depleted stem cell transplant. This sequence joins TRBV5-1 and TRBJ2-7; TRBD2 aligns across 11 bases. The sequence was obtained from a girl aged 2-10 years with congenital amegakaryocytic thrombocytopenia, due to receive a stem cell transplant. For the CDR3, the DNA is TGCGCCAGCAGCTTGGTGCTAGCGGGAGGATCCGAGCAGTACTTC. Its translation: CASSLVLAGGSEQYF.